Each of the 17 T cell receptor beta chains below was sequenced from the same sample in a study of Ad26.COV2.S vaccination and SARS-CoV-2 variants. Clones were sequenced by immunoSEQ multiplex PCR, and TCRdb holds only the in-frame ones, with some missing. The sample gives 200,000 to 250,000 clones, roughly 90% of which show up once; around 10% is in the top ten. The treatment was: roughly 19 received Ad26.COV2.S at low or high dose, single or two shots; five or six received placebo; per-sample allocation not given. Samples were taken on day 63 after the first vaccine or placebo injection. The starting material was peripheral blood, obtained in a trial of Ad26.COV2.S vaccine versus placebo. These TCRs come from a person aged 18-65 years who received the Ad26.COV2.S COVID-19 vaccine or a placebo.

This sequence joins TRBV27 and TRBJ2-3; no definite D call. CDR3 size: 14 residues. V was trimmed by 1 base and J by 0 bases, leaving 5 bases between them. From germline, CDR1 is MNHEY and CDR2 SMNVEV (reference sequence). The CDR3 region is CASSLLDSTDTQYF. In DNA form, the CDR3 reads TGTGCCAGCAGTTTATTGGACAGCACAGATACGCAGTATTTT.

This clone came up once. The chain combines TRBV5-1 with TRBJ1-4; D may be TRBD1 (6 bases). The V and J ends lost 3 bases and 5 bases respectively, with 8 bases between them. This CDR3 contains 13 residues. The germline gives CDR1 SGHRS, CDR2 YFSETQ. This CDR3 is CASSSGQNEKLFF. DNA for the CDR3: TGCGCCAGCAGCTCGGGACAAAATGAAAAACTGTTTTTT.

V usage is TRBV4-3 and J usage is TRBJ1-4, with D perhaps matching TRBD1 (5 bases). The ends were cut back, 1 base at V and 8 bases at J, with 17 bases in the middle. This CDR3 comprises 16 residues. CDR1 is LGHNA and CDR2 is YSLEER in the germline V gene. The CDR3 region is CASSQGLGEVREKLFF. The CDR3 DNA is TGCGCCAGCAGCCAAGGGCTAGGGGAAGTTAGGGAAAAACTGTTTTTT.

This clone is a singleton in its sample. J is TRBJ2-5 and V is TRBV19; D is uncertain. The CDR3 consists of 15 residues. Trimming removed 3 bases at V and 5 bases at J, with 16 bases between. Looked up from germline, CDR1 is LNHDA and CDR2 is SQIVND (reference sequence). Here the CDR3 DNA reads TGTGCCAGTAGTATGCTCGAGTCCCGGCGGGAGACCCAGTACTTC. Translated: CASSMLESRRETQYF.

J is TRBJ2-5 and V is TRBV24-1, with unresolved D. Germline CDR1 is KGHDR and CDR2 is SFDVKD. Trimming cost V 4 bases and J 1 base, with 9 bases left between them. The CDR3 covers 14 residues. CDR3 residues: CATSESRVQETQYF. The CDR3 DNA is TGTGCCACCAGTGAGTCTCGGGTCCAAGAGACCCAGTACTTC.

This sequence joins TRBV30 and TRBJ2-7; D remains ambiguous. Trimming shortened V by 1 base and J by 0 bases, and 16 bases separated the two germline ends. This CDR3 has 16 residues. Germline lookup yields CDR1 GTSNPN and CDR2 SVGIG (reference sequence). Written as DNA, the CDR3 is TGTGCCTGGAGTGGAATCGGTCCGCGTTCCTCCTACGAGCAGTACTTC. Amino acid sequence: CAWSGIGPRSSYEQYF.

The rearrangement uses TRBV6-5 and TRBJ1-5; unclear D gene. Between the trimmed V and J ends, which lost 0 bases and 7 bases, there was a span of 10 bases. Germline assignment: CDR1 MNHEY and CDR2 SVGAGI. This CDR3 is 14 amino acids long. CDR3 sequence reads: CASSYSRKLQPQHF. The CDR3 DNA reads as TGTGCCAGCAGTTACTCGAGGAAGCTCCAGCCCCAGCATTTT.

The J gene is TRBJ2-7, the V gene TRBV30; possibly TRBD2 for D (5 bases). Germline V CDR1 and CDR2: GTSNPN, SVGIG (reference sequence). The CDR3 totals 13 residues. The V and J ends lost 8 bases and 4 bases respectively, with 18 bases between them. The CDR3 loop is CAAGRLARYEQYF. In nucleotides, the CDR3 is TGTGCCGCGGGTCGGCTAGCTCGTTACGAGCAGTACTTC.

The J gene is TRBJ1-1, the V gene TRBV18; D unclear. Germline assignment: CDR1 KGHSH and CDR2 LQKENI. The CDR3 is made up of 13 amino acids. Trimming took 7 bases from V and 4 from J, leaving 13 bases between them. This CDR3 reads CASCVREGTEAFF. CDR3 bases: TGTGCCAGCTGCGTAAGGGAGGGCACTGAAGCTTTCTTT.

This rearrangement joins TRBV6-5 to TRBJ1-1, with TRBD1 matching over 7 bases. CDR1 and CDR2 from the germline V gene are MNHEY and SVGAGI. The CDR3 runs to 12 residues. With V trimmed by 2 bases and J by 8 bases, 2 bases remained unmatched. In DNA form, the CDR3 reads TGTGCCAGCAGTTACCAACAGGGGGAAGCTTTCTTT. Translating gives CASSYQQGEAFF.

The chain combines TRBV21-1 with TRBJ2-2. TRBV21-1 is listed as a pseudogene. This CDR3 spans 15 amino acids. The CDR3 sequence: CASGRGREKVGELFF. In nucleotides, the CDR3 is TGTGCCAGCGGGAGGGGGCGGGAGAAGGTCGGGGAGCTGTTTTTT.

The chain's CDR3 is CASSPMAAGGDTQYF. In DNA, the CDR3 is TGTGCCAGCAGCCCCATGGCGGCAGGGGGGGATACGCAGTATTTT. The chain has TRBV7-9 and TRBJ2-3; possibly TRBD1 for D (7 bases). The CDR3 totals 15 residues. CDR1 is SEHNR, CDR2 FQNEAQ, per germline (reference sequence). The germline V and J ends were trimmed by 5 bases and 6 bases, with 18 bases remaining between them. Looking up the rest from reference TRBV7-9 and TRBJ2-3 gives the full variable domain: DTGVSQNPRHKITKRGQNVTFRCDPISEHNRLYWYRQTLGQGPEFLTYFQNEAQLEKSRLLSDRFSAERPKGSFSTLEIQRTEQGDSAMYLCASSPMAAGGDTQYFGPGTRLTVL.

With respect to this clone: The same CDR3 can be traced to other DNA sequences in this sample. This chain links TRBV7-6 with TRBJ2-7; TRBD1 matches at 12 bases. CDR1 and CDR2 from the germline V gene are SGHVS and FNYEAQ. The V gene end was trimmed by 5 bases and the J gene end by 7 bases; junction bases not matched to a gene: 9. The CDR3 loop spans 15 amino acids. CDR3: CASSEGQGAGYEQYF. In DNA, the CDR3 is TGTGCCAGCAGCGAGGGACAGGGGGCGGGGTATGAGCAGTACTTC. Using reference TRBV7-6 and TRBJ2-7 for the parts outside the CDR3, the full variable domain is GAGVSQSPRYKVTKRGQDVALRCDPISGHVSLYWYRQALGQGPEFLTYFNYEAQQDKSGLPNDRFSAERPEGSISTLTIQRTEQRDSAMYRCASSEGQGAGYEQYFGPGTRLTVT.

A word on this clone: The junction shows a germline mismatch at one end, possibly a read error. The chain is built from TRBV12-5 and TRBJ2-5; 12 nucleotides match TRBD2. Per germline, CDR1 LGHNT and CDR2 FRNRAP. This CDR3 is 16 amino acids long. The chain's CDR3 is CASGLGTSGLHETQYF. As DNA, the CDR3 is TGTGCTAGTGGATTGGGGACTAGCGGGCTCCACGAGACCCAGTACTTC.

The sample holds one count of this clone. The rearrangement uses TRBV5-1 and TRBJ2-5, with D perhaps matching TRBD2 (6 bases). The V gene's germline CDR1 is SGHRS and CDR2 YFSETQ. The CDR3 length is 15 residues. V lost 4 bases and J 2 bases, leaving 15 bases between the germline ends. CDR3: CASSPRAGTQETQYF. In DNA, the CDR3 is TGCGCCAGCAGCCCGAGAGCGGGCACACAAGAGACCCAGTACTTC.

The chain uses TRBV5-5 and TRBJ1-5; D is possibly TRBD1 (5 bases). Germline V gene sequence: CDR1 SGHKS, CDR2 YYEKEE (reference sequence). The CDR3 has 13 residues. V gave up 4 bases and J gave up 7 bases, with 12 bases separating them. The CDR3 here is CASSPGGLQPQHF. DNA for the CDR3: TGTGCCAGCAGCCCGGGGGGGTTGCAGCCCCAGCATTTT.

The genes are TRBV5-1 and TRBJ2-7; 7 nucleotides agree with TRBD1. This CDR3 region has 16 residues. The V gene's germline CDR1 is SGHRS and CDR2 YFSETQ. The trim removed 4 bases at V and 2 bases at J, leaving 12 bases unmatched. CDR3 sequence (DNA): TGCGCCAGCAGCCCAAGGGACAGACCCGTGGCCTACGAGCAGTACTTC. Translation gives CASSPRDRPVAYEQYF.